This record concerns one TCR beta chain sequence. Per the original data handling: Reference gene primer amplification yielded estimated nucleated cell counts. Profiled with immunoSEQ multiplex PCR; TCRdb holds only in-frame clones, not every one. V and J calls plus clone size are reproduced from that table; the DNA served to infer D and trimming. The sample includes roughly 250,000 clones, 70% to 90% of them seen just once. This entry is derived from a study of blood T cell repertoires in COVID-19. The overall study: Samples representing acute and convalescent COVID-19 were sourced from the United States, Italy and Spain. T cells, B-cell-depleted T cells, or PBMCs provided the cDNA or gDNA that served as material.

Germline lookup yields CDR1 LNHDA and CDR2 SQIVND (reference sequence). This CDR3 has 14 amino acids. V lost 2 bases, J lost 5 bases, and 13 bases lay in between. This TCR came from a woman aged 40 to 50 who had recovered from COVID-19. The chain employs TRBV19 and TRBJ2-7, with D possibly TRBD1 on 6 matching bases. The specimen was peripheral blood. The CDR3 reads CASSINGRGNEQYF. The CDR3 nucleotides are TGTGCCAGTAGTATAAACGGCAGGGGAAACGAGCAGTACTTC.